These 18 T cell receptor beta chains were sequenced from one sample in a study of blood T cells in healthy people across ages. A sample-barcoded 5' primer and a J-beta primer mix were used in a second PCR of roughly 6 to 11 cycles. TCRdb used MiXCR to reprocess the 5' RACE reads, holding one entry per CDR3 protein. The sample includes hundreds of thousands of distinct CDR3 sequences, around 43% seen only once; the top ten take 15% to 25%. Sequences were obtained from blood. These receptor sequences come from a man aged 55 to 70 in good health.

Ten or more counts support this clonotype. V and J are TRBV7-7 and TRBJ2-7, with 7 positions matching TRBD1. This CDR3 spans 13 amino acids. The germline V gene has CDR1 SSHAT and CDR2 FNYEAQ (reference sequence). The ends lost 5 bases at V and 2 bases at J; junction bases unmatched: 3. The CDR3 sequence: CASSIGTAYEQYF. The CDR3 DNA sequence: TGTGCCAGCAGCATTGGGACAGCCTACGAGCAGTACTTC. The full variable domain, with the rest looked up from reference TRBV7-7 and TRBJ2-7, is GAGVSQSPRYKVTKRGQDVTLRCDPISSHATLYWYQQALGQGPEFLTYFNYEAQPDKSGLPSDRFSAERPEGSISTLTIQRTEQRDSAMYRCASSIGTAYEQYFGPGTRLTVT.

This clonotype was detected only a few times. Written as DNA, the CDR3 is TGTGCCAGCAGACCTACCGGGACAGGGATTAACAATGAGCAGTTCTTC. This translates into CASRPTGTGINNEQFF. The J gene is TRBJ2-1, the V gene TRBV11-2; 9 positions match TRBD1. V shed 6 bases and J 5 bases; nucleotides not matched to a gene: 11. The CDR3 spans 16 residues. Germline values: CDR1 SGHAT, CDR2 FQNNGV.

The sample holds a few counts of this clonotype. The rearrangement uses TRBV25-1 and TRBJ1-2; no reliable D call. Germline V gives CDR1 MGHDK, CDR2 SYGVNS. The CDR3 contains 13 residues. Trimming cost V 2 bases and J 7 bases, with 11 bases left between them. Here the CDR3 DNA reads TGTGCCAGCAGTGAAGGGGATCGAAGTGGCTACACCTTC. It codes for CASSEGDRSGYTF.

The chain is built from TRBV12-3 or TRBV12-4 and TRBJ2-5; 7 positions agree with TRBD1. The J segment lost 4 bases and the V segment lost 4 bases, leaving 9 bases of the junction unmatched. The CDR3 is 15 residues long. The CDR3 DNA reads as TGTGCCAGCAGTTGGACAGGAATCTCACGAGAGACCCAGTACTTC. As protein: CASSWTGISRETQYF.

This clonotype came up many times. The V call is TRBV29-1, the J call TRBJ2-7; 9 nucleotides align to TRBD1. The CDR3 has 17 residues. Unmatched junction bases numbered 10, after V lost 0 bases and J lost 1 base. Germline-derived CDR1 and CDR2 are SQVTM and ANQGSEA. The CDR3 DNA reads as TGCAGCGTTGAAGAACCCACAGGGGGCGAAGGGTCCTACGAGCAGTACTTC. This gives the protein CSVEEPTGGEGSYEQYF.

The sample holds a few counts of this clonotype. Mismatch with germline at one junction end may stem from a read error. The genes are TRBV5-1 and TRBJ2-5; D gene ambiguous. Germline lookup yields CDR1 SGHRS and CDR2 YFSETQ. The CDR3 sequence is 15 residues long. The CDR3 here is CASSLVGPEEESQYF. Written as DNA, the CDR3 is TGCGCCAGCAGCTTGGTAGGGCCGGAAGAGGAGAGCCAGTACTTC.

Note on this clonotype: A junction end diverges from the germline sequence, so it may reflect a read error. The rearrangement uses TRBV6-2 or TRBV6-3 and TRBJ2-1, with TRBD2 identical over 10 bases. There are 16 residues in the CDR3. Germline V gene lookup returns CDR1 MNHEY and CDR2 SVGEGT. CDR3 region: CSSISYDASGGGEQFF. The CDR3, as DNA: TGTTCCAGCATAAGTTACGACGCTAGCGGGGGAGGTGAGCAGTTCTTC.

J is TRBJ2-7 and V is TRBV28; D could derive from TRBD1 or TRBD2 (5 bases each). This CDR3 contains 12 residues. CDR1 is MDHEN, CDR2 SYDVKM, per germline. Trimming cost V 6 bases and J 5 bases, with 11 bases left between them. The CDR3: CASSPRGDEQYF. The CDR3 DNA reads TGTGCCAGCAGCCCGAGAGGGGACGAGCAGTACTTC.

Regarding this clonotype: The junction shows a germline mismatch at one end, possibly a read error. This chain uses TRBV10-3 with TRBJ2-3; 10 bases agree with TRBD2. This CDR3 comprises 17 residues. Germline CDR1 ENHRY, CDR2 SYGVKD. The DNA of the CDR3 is TGTGCCATCAGTGAGGGAGCGGGAGGGCCGGGCACAGCTACGCAGTATTTT. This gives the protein CAISEGAGGPGTATQYF.

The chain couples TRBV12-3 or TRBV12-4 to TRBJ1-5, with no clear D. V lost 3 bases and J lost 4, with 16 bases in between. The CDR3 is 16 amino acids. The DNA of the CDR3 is TGTGCCAGCAGTTTCGAGTCGGTCCTAAGGAATCAGCCCCAGCATTTT. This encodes CASSFESVLRNQPQHF.

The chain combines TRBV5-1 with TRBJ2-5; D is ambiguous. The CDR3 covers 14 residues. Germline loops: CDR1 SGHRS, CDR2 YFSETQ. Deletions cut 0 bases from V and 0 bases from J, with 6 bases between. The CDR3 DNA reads TGCGCCAGCAGCTTGGCCTCTAACCAAGAGACCCAGTACTTC. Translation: CASSLASNQETQYF.

The CDR3 region has the DNA TGCGCCAGCAGCTTGCAAATTTCGAGCCTTGAAGCTTTCTTT. Residues: CASSLQISSLEAFF. The J gene is TRBJ1-1, the V gene TRBV5-1; D is ambiguous. This CDR3 comprises 14 residues. In germline, CDR1 is SGHRS, CDR2 YFSETQ. Between the trimmed V and J ends, which lost 1 base and 7 bases, there was a span of 14 bases.

CDR3 sequence (DNA): TGTGCCAGCAGCTTAGATTCTTGGTCTGGACTGTTTTTT. Residues: CASSLDSWSGLFF. This chain links TRBV11-2 with TRBJ1-4, with D hard to call. Trimming pared 0 bases from V and 13 bases from J, leaving 12 bases between. Germline assignment: CDR1 SGHAT and CDR2 FQNNGV. The CDR3 extends over 13 amino acids.

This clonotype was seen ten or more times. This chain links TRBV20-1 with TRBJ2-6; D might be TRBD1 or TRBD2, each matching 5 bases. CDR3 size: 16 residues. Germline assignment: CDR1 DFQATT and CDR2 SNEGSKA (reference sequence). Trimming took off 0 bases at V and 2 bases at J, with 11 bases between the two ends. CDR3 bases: TGCAGTGCTAGAGATGAAGAGGGACCTGGGGCCAACGTCCTGACTTTC. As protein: CSARDEEGPGANVLTF.

In DNA form, the CDR3 reads TGCGCCAGCAGCCGAGACAGACCCGCGGCCACCGGGGAGCTGTTTTTT. Protein: CASSRDRPAATGELFF. This chain joins TRBV5-1 and TRBJ2-2, with D possibly TRBD1 on 5 matching bases. Trimming shortened V by 4 bases and J by 4 bases, and 17 bases separated the two germline ends. Per the germline V gene, CDR1 is SGHRS and CDR2 is YFSETQ. The CDR3 is 16 residues long.

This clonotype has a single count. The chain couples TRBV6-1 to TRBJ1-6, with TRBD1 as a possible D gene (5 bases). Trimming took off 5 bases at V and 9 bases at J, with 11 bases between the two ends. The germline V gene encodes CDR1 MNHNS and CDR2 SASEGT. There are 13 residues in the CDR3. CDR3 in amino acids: CASSTTVVSPLHF. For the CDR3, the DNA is TGTGCCAGCAGTACGACAGTGGTTTCACCCCTCCACTTT.

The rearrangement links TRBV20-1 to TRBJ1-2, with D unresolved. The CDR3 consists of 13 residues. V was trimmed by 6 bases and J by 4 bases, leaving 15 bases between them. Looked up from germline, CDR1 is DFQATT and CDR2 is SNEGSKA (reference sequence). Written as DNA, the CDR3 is TGCAGTGCCTTCAATCAAGGATCCTATGGCTACACCTTC. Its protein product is CSAFNQGSYGYTF.

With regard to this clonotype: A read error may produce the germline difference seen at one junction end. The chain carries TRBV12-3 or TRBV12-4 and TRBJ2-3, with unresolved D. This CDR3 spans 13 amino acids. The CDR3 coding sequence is TGTGCCAGCAGTTCCCGAAGCACAGCTACGCAGTATTTT. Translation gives CASSSRSTATQYF.